This TCR beta chain was recorded in a study of T cell responses to AZD1222 COVID-19 vaccine (dated by TCRdb to the early 2020s). Regarding the research as a whole: AZD1222 recipients whose second dose came at about 4 weeks and those whose second dose came at about 12 weeks were combined into one group, since spike-specific TCR depth and breadth did not differ between the two schedules. Trial participants were enrolled by age into subgroups of 18-55, 56-69 and 70-plus years, and roughly 150, 30 and 60 TCR-sequenced participants, respectively, were included in these subgroups. TCR sequencing covered 230 or so trial participants: roughly 200 given two doses of AZD1222 and about 26 given two doses of MenACWY control vaccine.

In regard to this clone: What antigen it recognizes has not been identified. There are no base qualities to consult, and no much larger clone falls within one base.

General findings and caveats noted by the study authors: Vaccine-associated CD4 TCRs spanned the whole spike protein, with dominant responses in regions 160-218 and 743-854. In the small 56-69-year group, the increase in depth fell short of significance, most likely because of low power. Conclusions about previously exposed vaccinees are limited because only six or seven AZD1222 recipients were SARS-CoV-2 seropositive at baseline. After two AZD1222 doses, both the breadth and the depth of spike-specific TCRs were significantly higher than at day 0 and than in MenACWY recipients. Participants were mostly white British and included more females than males, and it was suggested by the authors that clonal diversity may have been underestimated. Because no samples from the day 14 peak response were available, repertoires could be characterized only after the peak T cell response. Reportedly, almost half of the unique spike-specific TCRs recognized epitopes lying outside the regions that are mutated in the B.1.351 and B.1.1.7 variants.

The CDR3 regions of human TCRbeta chains were subjected to immunosequencing. In the original analysis: Repertoire TCRs were checked for matches against a reference library of SARS-CoV-2-specific TCRs that had been generated using the MIRA antigen-specificity platform. Breadth meant the fraction of unique TCRs that were SARS-CoV-2-associated, whereas depth meant the fraction of total T cells that were SARS-CoV-2-associated. Each spike-specific TCR was assigned to its reactive spike region and to a CD4 or CD8 class using the MIRA data. Log10-transformed breadth and depth values were compared by one-way ANOVA with Sidak's multiple comparisons tests. TCRdb provides this immuneACCESS table in a form limited to in-frame rearrangements. Some clones are lacking; in checked studies, under half of them reflect an unresolved V gene, and why the rest are absent is not known. That table furnishes V, J and clone size, whereas the DNA furnished D and trimming. Here the sample has around 150,000 clones; roughly 92% occur a single time. Jointly, the top ten make up 5% of the sample.

The time point tag for this specimen amounts to: baseline before first vaccination. Samples from vaccinated people were obtained from the UK trials COV001 and COV002, which included a single-blind randomized controlled phase 2/3 trial of AZD1222 (ChAdOx1 nCoV-19) in healthy adults. Trial participant PBMC samples were collected at day 0 and day 28 after the second dose for TCRbeta chain sequencing. Taken from the germline V gene, the CDR1 and CDR2 loops are WSHSY and SAAADI. From the cysteine through the phenylalanine, the CDR3 covers 15 amino acids. Solely the CDR3 DNA is kept, with 45 bases framed from the first base. V and J are truncated by 7 bases and 4 bases respectively, leaving an intervening sequence of 20 bases.

The sequence derives from an adult in good health. The material was peripheral blood, obtained on day 0 of AZD1222 vaccination. The rearrangement joined TRBV10-2 to TRBJ2-7, and possibly TRBD1, on 5 matching bases. The DNA reads TGCGCCAGCATCCCCGGACACGGTGGGGCTTACGAGCAGTACTTC. Its translation is CASIPGHGGAYEQYF.